These 20 T cell receptor beta chains were all obtained from the same sample, sequenced in a study of blood T cell repertoires in COVID-19. Measured with immunoSEQ multiplex PCR; TCRdb has only the in-frame clones, and not every one. The table includes around 440,000 clones, approximately 89% detected once. Sequencing was performed on peripheral blood. The receptor source for this set is a woman aged 50 to 60 with COVID-19, enrolled during active disease.

The V and J genes are TRBV3-1 (or the pseudogene TRBV3-2) and TRBJ2-1; a weak D match, TRBD1 (5 bases). The CDR3 has 12 residues. The germline V gene encodes CDR1 LGHDT and CDR2 YNNKEL (reference sequence). Trimming removed 11 bases at V and 7 bases at J, with 15 bases between. CDR3: CAFVGANNEQFF. CDR3 nucleotide sequence: TGTGCCTTTGTTGGGGCCAATAATGAGCAGTTCTTC.

This clone was detected only once. The V gene is TRBV19, the J gene TRBJ2-2; 8 nucleotides line up with TRBD1. The CDR3 runs to 15 residues. V trimming: 8 bases; J trimming: 1 base; junction bases outside the gene matches: 6. Looked up from germline, CDR1 is LNHDA and CDR2 is SQIVND (reference sequence). CDR3 residues: CASQEGTGNTGELFF. In nucleotides, the CDR3 is TGTGCCAGTCAGGAGGGGACAGGGAACACCGGGGAGCTGTTTTTT.

The gene calls are TRBV3-1 (or the pseudogene TRBV3-2) and TRBJ2-3, with D possibly matching TRBD2 (6 bases). CDR3 size: 16 residues. The V gene's germline CDR1 is LGHDT and CDR2 YNNKEL (reference sequence). V lost 0 bases, J lost 2 bases, and 12 bases lay in between. DNA of the CDR3: TGTGCCAGCAGCCAAGATGGACGGGGGTTCACAGATACGCAGTATTTT. Residues: CASSQDGRGFTDTQYF.

The chain uses TRBV2 and TRBJ1-1; the match to TRBD1 covers 7 bases. Germline-derived CDR1 and CDR2 are SNHLY and FYNNEI. Trimming cost V 7 bases and J 2 bases; bases outside gene matches: 10. The CDR3 contains 15 residues. The CDR3 sequence is CASTLLGQLNTEAFF. CDR3 nucleotides: TGTGCCAGCACTTTATTGGGACAGCTAAACACTGAAGCTTTCTTT.

This chain connects TRBV19 to TRBJ1-1, with unresolved D. V lost 8 bases to trimming and J lost 1 base, with 11 bases between them. CDR1 is LNHDA, CDR2 SQIVND, per germline (reference sequence). This CDR3 spans 13 amino acids. The CDR3 region has the DNA TGTGCCAGTGTCGGGTTCTCGAACACTGAAGCTTTCTTT. Protein: CASVGFSNTEAFF.

The rearrangement joins TRBV5-4 to TRBJ1-6; 8 bases line up with TRBD1. The V and J ends lost 3 bases and 4 bases, in that order; junction bases with no gene match: 3. The CDR3 runs to 15 residues. CDR1 and CDR2 from the germline V gene are SGHNT and YYREEE (reference sequence). For the CDR3, the DNA is TGTGCCAGCAGCTGGGACAGGCTTTATAATTCACCCCTCCACTTT. It specifies CASSWDRLYNSPLHF.

The rearrangement joins TRBV7-9 to TRBJ1-1, with no clear D. The CDR3 extends over 13 amino acids. The V gene lost 1 base and the J gene lost 0 bases, with 3 bases spanning the gap. The germline V gene encodes CDR1 SEHNR and CDR2 FQNEAQ (reference sequence). The CDR3 loop reads CASSLVVNTEAFF. DNA for the CDR3: TGTGCCAGCAGCTTAGTAGTGAACACTGAAGCTTTCTTT.

This chain links TRBV6-1 with TRBJ2-1; the D is unclear. The V gene's germline CDR1 is MNHNS and CDR2 SASEGT. The length of the CDR3 is 14 residues. Trimming left V 3 bases short and J 2 bases short, with 8 bases between. The CDR3 bases are TGTGCCAGCAGTGAGAGCTCAACCTACAATGAGCAGTTCTTC. Encoded protein: CASSESSTYNEQFF.

This clone was detected once. V gene TRBV5-4 combines with J gene TRBJ2-7; 9 bases map to TRBD1. There are 16 residues in the CDR3. The junction had 4 bases not matched to a gene; V was cut back by 0 bases and J by 0 bases. From germline, CDR1 is SGHNT and CDR2 YYREEE (reference sequence). The CDR3: CASSLVGTGYSYEQYF. The CDR3, as DNA: TGTGCCAGCAGCTTGGTAGGGACAGGGTACTCCTACGAGCAGTACTTC.

The CDR3 bases are TGTGCCAGCAGCTTTAGCGGGGGGACCGTCAATGAGCAGTTCTTC. This codes for CASSFSGGTVNEQFF. The genes are TRBV7-2 and TRBJ2-1; 10 positions match TRBD2. Germline CDR1 reads SGHTA; CDR2 reads FQGNSA. The trim removed 3 bases at V and 6 bases at J, leaving 5 bases unmatched. This CDR3 has 15 residues.

The V call is TRBV3-1 (or the pseudogene TRBV3-2), the J call TRBJ1-2; D is unclear. The CDR3 covers 13 residues. Trimming shortened V by 4 bases and J by 8 bases, and 14 bases separated the two germline ends. The germline CDR1 and CDR2 sequences are LGHDT and YNNKEL (reference sequence). The CDR3 region has the DNA TGTGCCAGCAGCCTTTCGGCCGGGGAGGGCTACACCTTC. Translated, it gives CASSLSAGEGYTF.

The chain links TRBV6-6 to TRBJ2-5, with 9 nucleotides matching TRBD1. The V gene's germline CDR1 is MNHNY and CDR2 SVGAGI (reference sequence). This CDR3 is 17 amino acids long. Unmatched junction bases numbered 15, after V lost 5 bases and J lost 5 bases. The CDR3 bases are TGTGCCAGCAGTCATACTACCGGGACAGGGAGGGGGGAGACCCAGTACTTC. Translating it yields CASSHTTGTGRGETQYF.

The V call is TRBV27, the J call TRBJ1-1, with D possibly matching TRBD1 (5 bases). CDR1 MNHEY and CDR2 SMNVEV come from the germline V gene (reference sequence). The CDR3 has 13 residues. V lost 7 bases, J lost 5 bases, and 14 bases lay in between. CDR3 region: CASIPAKGTEAFF. The CDR3 DNA reads as TGTGCCAGCATCCCCGCCAAGGGGACTGAAGCTTTCTTT.

There are a few counts of this clone. The CDR3 spells CATSRDYPGQGISPLHF. The CDR3 DNA reads as TGTGCCACCAGCAGAGATTACCCGGGACAGGGCATTTCACCCCTCCACTTT. The chain combines TRBV15 with TRBJ1-6; 9 bases line up with TRBD1. With V trimmed by 0 bases and J by 9 bases, 9 bases remained unmatched. Germline V gene data show CDR1 as LNHNV and CDR2 as YYDKDF (reference sequence). The CDR3 sequence is 17 residues long.

The chain has TRBV21-1 and TRBJ2-7; TRBD1, the D gene given by the table, was not confirmed from the DNA. TRBV21-1 is deemed a pseudogene. This CDR3 spans 12 amino acids. In DNA form, the CDR3 reads TGTGCCCGACAGGGAAAACCCTACGAGCAGTACTTC. Its translation is CARQGKPYEQYF.

The rearrangement links TRBV11-3 to TRBJ2-3; TRBD2 agrees at 7 bases. CDR1 is SGHNT and CDR2 is YENEEA in the germline V gene. With 1 base clipped from V and 4 bases from J, the junction kept 8 bases outside the gene matches. This CDR3 is 16 amino acids long. CDR3 nucleotides: TGTGCCAGCAGCTTAGGGGGGAGGGTCCGGCCAGATACGCAGTATTTT. Residues: CASSLGGRVRPDTQYF.

The chain combines TRBV3-1 (or the pseudogene TRBV3-2) with TRBJ1-2; D gene unclear. Germline assignment: CDR1 LGHDT and CDR2 YNNKEL (reference sequence). Trimming removed 1 base from V and 8 bases from J, with 17 bases in between. The CDR3 is 15 amino acids. The CDR3 spells CASSQVPGEYEGYTF. The DNA for the CDR3 is TGTGCCAGCAGCCAAGTGCCTGGAGAGTACGAGGGCTACACCTTC.

This chain links TRBV27 with TRBJ1-1; 7 nucleotides agree with TRBD1. Germline CDR1 reads MNHEY; CDR2 reads SMNVEV (reference sequence). V shed 1 base, J shed 3 bases, and the junction held 17 bases outside the gene matches. There are 19 residues in the CDR3. The CDR3 is CASSLFGVVAGGWDTEAFF. CDR3 coding DNA: TGTGCCAGCAGTTTATTCGGGGTAGTGGCAGGGGGTTGGGACACTGAAGCTTTCTTT.

The J gene is TRBJ2-1, the V gene TRBV28, with 15 bases lining up with TRBD2. Germline trimming cut 6 bases from V and 2 bases from J; bases unmatched to any gene: 2. CDR3 size: 16 residues. The germline V gene has CDR1 MDHEN and CDR2 SYDVKM. CDR3 protein: CASRRTSGGAYNEQFF. In nucleotides, the CDR3 is TGTGCCAGCAGGCGGACTAGCGGGGGGGCCTACAATGAGCAGTTCTTC.

The V call is TRBV28, the J call TRBJ1-2, with D possibly being TRBD1 (6 bases). The length of the CDR3 is 16 residues. V lost 4 bases, J lost 0 bases, and 15 bases lay in between. Germline CDR1 is MDHEN and CDR2 is SYDVKM. In DNA form, the CDR3 reads TGTGCCAGCAGTTCCCCAGGGGCCGTCTCTAACTATGGCTACACCTTC. As protein: CASSSPGAVSNYGYTF.